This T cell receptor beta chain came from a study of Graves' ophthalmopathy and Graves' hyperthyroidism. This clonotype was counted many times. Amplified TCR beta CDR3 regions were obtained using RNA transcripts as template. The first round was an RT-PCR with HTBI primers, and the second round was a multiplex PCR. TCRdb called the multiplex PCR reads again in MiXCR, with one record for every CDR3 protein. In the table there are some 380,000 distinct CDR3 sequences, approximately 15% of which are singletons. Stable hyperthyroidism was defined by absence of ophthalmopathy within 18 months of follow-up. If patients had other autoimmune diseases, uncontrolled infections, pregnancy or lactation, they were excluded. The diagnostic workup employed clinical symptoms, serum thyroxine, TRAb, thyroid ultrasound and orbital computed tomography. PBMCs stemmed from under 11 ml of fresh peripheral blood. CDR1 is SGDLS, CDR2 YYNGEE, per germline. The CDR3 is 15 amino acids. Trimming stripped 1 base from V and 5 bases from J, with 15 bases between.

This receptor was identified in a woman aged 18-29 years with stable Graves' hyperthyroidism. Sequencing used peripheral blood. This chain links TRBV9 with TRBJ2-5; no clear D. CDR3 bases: TGTGCCAGCAGCGTATTAGGGCAAGGGATGGAGACCCAGTACTTC. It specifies CASSVLGQGMETQYF. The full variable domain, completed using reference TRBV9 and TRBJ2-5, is DSGVTQTPKHLITATGQRVTLRCSPRSGDLSVYWYQQSLDQGLQFLIQYYNGEERAKGNILERFSAQQFPDLHSELNLSSLELGDSALYFCASSVLGQGMETQYFGPGTRLLVL.